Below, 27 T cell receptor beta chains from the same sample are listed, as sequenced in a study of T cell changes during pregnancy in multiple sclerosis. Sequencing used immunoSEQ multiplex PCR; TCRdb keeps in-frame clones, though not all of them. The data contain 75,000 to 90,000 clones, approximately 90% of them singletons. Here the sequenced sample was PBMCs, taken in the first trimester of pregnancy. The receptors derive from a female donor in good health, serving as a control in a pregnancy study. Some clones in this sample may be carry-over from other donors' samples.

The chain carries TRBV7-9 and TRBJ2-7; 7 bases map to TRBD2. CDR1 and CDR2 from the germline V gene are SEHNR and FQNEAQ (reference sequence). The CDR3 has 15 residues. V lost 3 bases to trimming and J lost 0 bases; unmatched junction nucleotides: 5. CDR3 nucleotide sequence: TGTGCCAGCAGCTTCGGGGGGAAGAGCTCCTACGAGCAGTACTTC. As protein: CASSFGGKSSYEQYF.

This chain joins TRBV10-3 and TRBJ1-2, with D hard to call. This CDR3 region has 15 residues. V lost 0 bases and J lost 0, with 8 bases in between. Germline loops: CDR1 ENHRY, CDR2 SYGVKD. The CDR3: CAISESGEANYGYTF. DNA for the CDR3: TGTGCCATCAGTGAGTCCGGGGAGGCTAACTATGGCTACACCTTC.

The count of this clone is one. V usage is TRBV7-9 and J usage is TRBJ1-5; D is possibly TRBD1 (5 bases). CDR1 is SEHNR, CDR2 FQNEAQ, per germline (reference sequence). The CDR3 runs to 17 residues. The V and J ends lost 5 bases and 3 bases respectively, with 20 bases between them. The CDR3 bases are TGTGCCAGCAGCCCTGGTTGGGGCAGGGCTTTCAATCAGCCCCAGCATTTT. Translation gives CASSPGWGRAFNQPQHF.

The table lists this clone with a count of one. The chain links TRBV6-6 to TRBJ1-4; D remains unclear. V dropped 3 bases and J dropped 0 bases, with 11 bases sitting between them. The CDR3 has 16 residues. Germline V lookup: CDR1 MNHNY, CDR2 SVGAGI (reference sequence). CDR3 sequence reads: CASSYQSQTTNEKLFF. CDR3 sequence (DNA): TGTGCCAGCAGTTATCAATCCCAGACAACTAATGAAAAACTGTTTTTT.

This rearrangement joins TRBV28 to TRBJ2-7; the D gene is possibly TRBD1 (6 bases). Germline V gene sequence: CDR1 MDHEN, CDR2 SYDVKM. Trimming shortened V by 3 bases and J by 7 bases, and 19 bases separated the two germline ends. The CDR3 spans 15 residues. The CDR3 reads CASSFFVGQGIEQYF. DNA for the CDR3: TGTGCCAGCAGTTTCTTCGTCGGGCAGGGGATAGAGCAGTACTTC.

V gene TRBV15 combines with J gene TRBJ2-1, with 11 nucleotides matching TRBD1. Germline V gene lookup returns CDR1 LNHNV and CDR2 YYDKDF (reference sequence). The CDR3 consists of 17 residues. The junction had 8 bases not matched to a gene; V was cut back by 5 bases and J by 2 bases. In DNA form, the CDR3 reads TGTGCCACCAGCGGACCCAAGGGACAGGGGGCCTACAATGAGCAGTTCTTC. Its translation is CATSGPKGQGAYNEQFF.

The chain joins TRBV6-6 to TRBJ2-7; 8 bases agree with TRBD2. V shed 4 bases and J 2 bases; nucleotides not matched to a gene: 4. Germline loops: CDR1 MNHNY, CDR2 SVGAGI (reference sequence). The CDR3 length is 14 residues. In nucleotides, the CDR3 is TGTGCCAGCAGTTTGACGGGAGGGCCCTACGAGCAGTACTTC. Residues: CASSLTGGPYEQYF.

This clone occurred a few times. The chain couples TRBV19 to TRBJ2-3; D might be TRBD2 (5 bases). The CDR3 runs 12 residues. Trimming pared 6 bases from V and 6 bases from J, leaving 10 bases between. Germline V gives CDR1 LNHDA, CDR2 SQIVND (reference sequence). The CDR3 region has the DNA TGTGCCAGTAGGCTATCGGGGGATACGCAGTATTTT. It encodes CASRLSGDTQYF.

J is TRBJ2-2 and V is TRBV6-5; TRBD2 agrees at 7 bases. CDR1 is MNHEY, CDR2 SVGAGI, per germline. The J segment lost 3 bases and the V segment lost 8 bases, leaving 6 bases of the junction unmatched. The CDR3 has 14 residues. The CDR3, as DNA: TGTGCCAGCGGCAGCGGGATGTACACCGGGGAGCTGTTTTTT. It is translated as CASGSGMYTGELFF.

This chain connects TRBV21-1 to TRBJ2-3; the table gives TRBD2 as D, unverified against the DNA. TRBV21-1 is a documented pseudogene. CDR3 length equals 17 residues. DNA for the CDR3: TGTGCCAGCAGCAAAGGTTTGCCTAGCGGGATGACAGATACGCAGTATTTT. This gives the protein CASSKGLPSGMTDTQYF.

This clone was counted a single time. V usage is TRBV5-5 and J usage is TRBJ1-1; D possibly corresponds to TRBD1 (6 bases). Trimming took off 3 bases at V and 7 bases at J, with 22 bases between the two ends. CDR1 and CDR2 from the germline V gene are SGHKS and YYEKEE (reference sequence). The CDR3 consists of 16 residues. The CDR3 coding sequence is TGTGCCAGCAGCTCCCTCCCCACAGGGAAATCTAATGAAGCTTTCTTT. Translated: CASSSLPTGKSNEAFF.

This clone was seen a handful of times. CDR3 loop: CASSLLTGTYGYTF. The CDR3 DNA sequence: TGCGCCAGCAGCTTGTTGACAGGGACCTATGGCTACACCTTC. This rearrangement joins TRBV5-1 to TRBJ1-2, with 7 bases lining up with TRBD1. J gave up 4 bases and V 1 base, and 4 bases lay outside the gene matches. CDR1 and CDR2 from the germline V gene are SGHRS and YFSETQ. The CDR3 sequence is 14 residues long.

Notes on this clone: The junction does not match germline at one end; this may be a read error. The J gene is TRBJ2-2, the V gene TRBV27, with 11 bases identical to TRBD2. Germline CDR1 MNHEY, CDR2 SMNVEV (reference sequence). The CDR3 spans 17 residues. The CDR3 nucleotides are TGTGCCAGCAATTTAGCGGGGGGGCCGGCGAACACCGGGGAGCTGTTTTTT. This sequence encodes CASNLAGGPANTGELFF.

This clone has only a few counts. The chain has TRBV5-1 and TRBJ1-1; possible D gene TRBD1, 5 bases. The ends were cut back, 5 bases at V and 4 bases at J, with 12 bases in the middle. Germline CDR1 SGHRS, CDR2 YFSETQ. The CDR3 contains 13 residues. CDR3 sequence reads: CASSVGGTTEAFF. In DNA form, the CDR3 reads TGCGCCAGCAGTGTTGGGGGGACCACTGAAGCTTTCTTT.

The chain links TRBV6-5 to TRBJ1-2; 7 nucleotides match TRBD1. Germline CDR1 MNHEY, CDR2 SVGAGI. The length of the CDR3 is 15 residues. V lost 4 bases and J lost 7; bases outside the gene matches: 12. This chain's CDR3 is CASSSPRQGHPGYTF. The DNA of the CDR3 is TGTGCCAGCAGTTCCCCGCGACAGGGACATCCTGGCTACACCTTC.

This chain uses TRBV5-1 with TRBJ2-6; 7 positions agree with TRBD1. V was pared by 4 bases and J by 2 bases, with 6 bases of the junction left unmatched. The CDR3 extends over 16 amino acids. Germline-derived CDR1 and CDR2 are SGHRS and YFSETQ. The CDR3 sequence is CASSPGQEAGANVLTF. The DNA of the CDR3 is TGCGCCAGCAGCCCCGGACAGGAGGCTGGGGCCAACGTCCTGACTTTC.

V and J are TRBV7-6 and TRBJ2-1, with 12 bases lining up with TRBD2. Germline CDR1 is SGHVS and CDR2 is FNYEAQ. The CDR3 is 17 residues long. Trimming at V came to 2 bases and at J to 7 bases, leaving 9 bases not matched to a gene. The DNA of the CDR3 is TGTGCCAGCAGCTTATTGCTAGCGGGAGGGTACGGAAATGAGCAGTTCTTC. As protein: CASSLLLAGGYGNEQFF.

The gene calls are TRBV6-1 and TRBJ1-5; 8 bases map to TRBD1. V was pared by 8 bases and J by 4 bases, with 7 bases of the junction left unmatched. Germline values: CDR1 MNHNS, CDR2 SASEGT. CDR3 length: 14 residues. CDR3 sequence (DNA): TGTGCCAGCGGAAGGACAGGGTCTAATCAGCCCCAGCATTTT. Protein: CASGRTGSNQPQHF.

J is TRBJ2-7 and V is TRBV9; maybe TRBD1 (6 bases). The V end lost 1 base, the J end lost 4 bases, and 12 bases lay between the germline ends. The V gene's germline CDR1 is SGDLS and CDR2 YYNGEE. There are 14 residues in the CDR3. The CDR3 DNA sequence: TGTGCCAGCAGCGTAATGGACAGAACTTACGAGCAGTACTTC. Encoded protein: CASSVMDRTYEQYF.

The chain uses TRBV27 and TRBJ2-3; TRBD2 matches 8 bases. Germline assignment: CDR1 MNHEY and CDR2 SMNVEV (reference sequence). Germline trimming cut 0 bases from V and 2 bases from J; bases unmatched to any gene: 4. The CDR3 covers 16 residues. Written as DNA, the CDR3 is TGTGCCAGCAGTTTATCAGAGCGGGGGTTCACAGATACGCAGTATTTT. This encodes CASSLSERGFTDTQYF.

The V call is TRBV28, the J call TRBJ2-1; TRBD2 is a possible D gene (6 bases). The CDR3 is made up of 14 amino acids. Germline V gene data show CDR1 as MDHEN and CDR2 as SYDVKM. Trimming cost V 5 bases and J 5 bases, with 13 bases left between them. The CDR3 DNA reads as TGTGCCAGCAGTCCACCGGGACTGGACAATGAGCAGTTCTTC. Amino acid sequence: CASSPPGLDNEQFF.

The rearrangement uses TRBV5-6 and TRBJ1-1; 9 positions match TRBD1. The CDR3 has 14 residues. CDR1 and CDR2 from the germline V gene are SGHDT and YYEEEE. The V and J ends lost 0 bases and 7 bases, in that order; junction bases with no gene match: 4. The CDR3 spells CASSLGQGVGEAFF. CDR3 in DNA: TGTGCCAGCAGCTTGGGACAGGGGGTAGGTGAAGCTTTCTTT.

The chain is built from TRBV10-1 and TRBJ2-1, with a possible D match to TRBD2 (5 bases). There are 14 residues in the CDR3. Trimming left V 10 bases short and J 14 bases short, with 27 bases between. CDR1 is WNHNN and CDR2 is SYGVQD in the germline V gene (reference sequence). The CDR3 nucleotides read TGCGCCATCCCCCTGTTACCGACTCGGACTCGTAAGTTCTTC. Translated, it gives CAIPLLPTRTRKFF.

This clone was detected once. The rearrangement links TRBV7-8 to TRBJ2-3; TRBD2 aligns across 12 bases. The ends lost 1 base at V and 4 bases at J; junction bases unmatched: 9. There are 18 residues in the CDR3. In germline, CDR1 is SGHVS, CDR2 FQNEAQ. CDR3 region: CASSLVMGSSGGADTQYF. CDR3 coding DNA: TGTGCCAGCAGCTTAGTGATGGGCTCTAGCGGGGGGGCAGATACGCAGTATTTT.

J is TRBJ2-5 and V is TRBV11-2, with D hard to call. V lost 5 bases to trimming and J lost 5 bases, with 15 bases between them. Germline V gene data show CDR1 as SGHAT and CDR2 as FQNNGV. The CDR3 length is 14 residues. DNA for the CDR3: TGTGCCAGCAGCCTCCACACCCAGTACGAGACCCAGTACTTC. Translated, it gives CASSLHTQYETQYF.

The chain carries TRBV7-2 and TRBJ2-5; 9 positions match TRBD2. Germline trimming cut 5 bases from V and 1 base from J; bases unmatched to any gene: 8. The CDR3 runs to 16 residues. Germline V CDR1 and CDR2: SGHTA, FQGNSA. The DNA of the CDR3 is TGTGCCAGCAGCCTCACCTCTAGCGGGACCCAAGAGACCCAGTACTTC. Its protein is CASSLTSSGTQETQYF.

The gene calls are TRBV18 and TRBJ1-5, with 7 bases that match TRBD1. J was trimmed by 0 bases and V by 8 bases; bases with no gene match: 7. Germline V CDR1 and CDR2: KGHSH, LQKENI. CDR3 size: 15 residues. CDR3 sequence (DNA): TGTGCCAGCGCCACAGGGGTAAATAGCAATCAGCCCCAGCATTTT. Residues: CASATGVNSNQPQHF.